This is a list of T cell receptor beta chains from one sample in a study of cytomegalovirus exposure and HLA in healthy donors. The table came from immunoSEQ multiplex PCR; TCRdb's copy has only in-frame clones and leaves some out. The sample has roughly 34,000 clones; roughly 67% are singletons. The sequenced material came from PBMCs. The receptors come from a man in his forties in good health and CMV-seropositive. The CDR3 runs from the conserved cysteine through the conserved F or W. D genes are given only for firm matches. Only part of the rows carry a size: once, few, many, or a class if the clone is expanded.

j_gene: TRBJ1-1; v_gene: TRBV19; abundance: NA; d_gene: NA; CDR3nt: TGTGCCAGTAGTATCAGTTTGAACACTGAAGCTTTCTTT; CDR3aa: CASSISLNTEAFF
j_gene: TRBJ1-3; v_gene: TRBV5-6; abundance: NA; d_gene: NA; CDR3nt: TGTGCCAGCAGCTTGGATTTATCCGGGGGCACCATATATTTT; CDR3aa: CASSLDLSGGTIYF
j_gene: TRBJ2-7; v_gene: TRBV19; abundance: NA; d_gene: NA; CDR3nt: TGTGCCACCTTGACAGGCCCCCCCTACGAGCAGTACTTC; CDR3aa: CATLTGPPYEQYF
j_gene: TRBJ1-1; v_gene: TRBV7-9; abundance: NA; d_gene: TRBD1; CDR3nt: TGTGCCAGCAGCTCGAACAGGGGCTCAAACACTGAAGCTTTCTTT; CDR3aa: CASSSNRGSNTEAFF
j_gene: TRBJ2-7; v_gene: TRBV6-6; abundance: NA; d_gene: NA; CDR3nt: TGTGCCAGCAGTTACGGGGCAGGGTCAAACGAGCAGTACTTC; CDR3aa: CASSYGAGSNEQYF
j_gene: TRBJ1-5; v_gene: TRBV6-6; abundance: NA; d_gene: TRBD1; CDR3nt: TGTGCCAGCAGTTACACCGGGACAGGGGGCAATCAGCCCCAGCATTTT; CDR3aa: CASSYTGTGGNQPQHF
j_gene: TRBJ2-5; v_gene: TRBV5-1; abundance: once; d_gene: TRBD2; CDR3nt: TGCGCCAGCAGCCCCTCGGTGGGGGGGCAAGAGACCCAGTACTTC; CDR3aa: CASSPSVGGQETQYF
j_gene: TRBJ2-3; v_gene: TRBV13; abundance: NA; d_gene: TRBD2; CDR3nt: TGTGCCAGCAGCTTAGGCTCCGGGACTAGCGGGCCGGTGGCAGATACGCAGTATTTT; CDR3aa: CASSLGSGTSGPVADTQYF
j_gene: TRBJ2-7; v_gene: TRBV30; abundance: NA; d_gene: NA; CDR3nt: TGTGCCTGGAGTGGAGGAGTCGAGCAGTACTTC; CDR3aa: CAWSGGVEQYF
j_gene: TRBJ2-3; v_gene: TRBV9; abundance: NA; d_gene: TRBD2; CDR3nt: TGTGCCAGCAGCGCTGGACTAGCGGGGGGGCTCGATACGCAGTATTTT; CDR3aa: CASSAGLAGGLDTQYF
j_gene: TRBJ1-4; v_gene: TRBV2; abundance: NA; d_gene: NA; CDR3nt: TGTGCCAGCAGTGTGGACTCACGGTCGGGTGAAAAACTGTTTTTT; CDR3aa: CASSVDSRSGEKLFF
j_gene: TRBJ2-6; v_gene: TRBV2; abundance: once; d_gene: TRBD1; CDR3nt: TGTGCCAGCACCGGGACAGGGGGTTCCGGGGCCAACGTCCTGACTTTC; CDR3aa: CASTGTGGSGANVLTF
j_gene: TRBJ2-7; v_gene: TRBV4-2; abundance: once; d_gene: NA; CDR3nt: TGTGCCAGCAGCCAAGTTGGGGGGACAGTCGGATTCTACGAGCAGTACTTC; CDR3aa: CASSQVGGTVGFYEQYF
j_gene: TRBJ1-6; v_gene: TRBV6-1; abundance: few; d_gene: NA; CDR3nt: TGTGCCAGCAGTGTAAAGCCCCAGGGGCTGACACCCCTCCACTTT; CDR3aa: CASSVKPQGLTPLHF
j_gene: TRBJ2-2; v_gene: TRBV9; abundance: few; d_gene: NA; CDR3nt: TGTGCCAGCAGCGTAGGGGGGGACACCGGGGAGCTGTTTTTT; CDR3aa: CASSVGGDTGELFF
j_gene: TRBJ2-7; v_gene: TRBV9; abundance: NA; d_gene: NA; CDR3nt: TGTGCCAGCAGCCCAGAGGGGGGGGCCTCCTACGAGCAGTACTTC; CDR3aa: CASSPEGGASYEQYF
j_gene: TRBJ2-1; v_gene: TRBV6-6; abundance: few; d_gene: TRBD2; CDR3nt: TGTGCCAGCGCTGAGCTGCTAGCGGGGGCGGAGCAGTTCTTC; CDR3aa: CASAELLAGAEQFF